This T cell receptor (beta chain) came from a study of control samples from healthy donors and cancer patients. Germline-derived CDR1 and CDR2 are SGHNT and YENEEA. V lost 0 bases to trimming and J lost 3 bases; unmatched junction nucleotides: 2. This CDR3 comprises 17 residues. The protocol was immunoSEQ multiplex PCR, while the TCRdb copy is restricted to in-frame clones and leaves out a portion. The table has some 130,000 clones, about 87% seen once. Sequencing input: blood. This TCR came from a man aged 40-55 years in good health. V is TRBV11-3 and J is TRBJ2-2, with 12 bases aligning to TRBD1. The CDR3 is CASSLDGTGGDTGELFF. The CDR3 DNA sequence: TGTGCCAGCAGCTTAGACGGGACAGGGGGCGACACCGGGGAGCTGTTTTTT.